This TCR beta chain appears in the sequencing data of a study of control samples from healthy donors and cancer patients. Using immunoSEQ multiplex PCR, the repertoire was profiled, and TCRdb retains in-frame clones only, with some absent. The table lists roughly 180,000 clones, approximately 94% of them singletons. Germline V gene lookup returns CDR1 SGHRS and CDR2 YFSETQ. Trimming stripped 0 bases from V and 4 bases from J, with 10 bases between. The CDR3 consists of 15 residues. Comments on this clone: The sample holds other DNA sequences that translate to the same CDR3.

Material: blood. The source is a woman aged 18-35 years in good health. The chain is built from TRBV5-1 and TRBJ2-2; D may be TRBD2 (7 bases). CDR3 sequence: CASSLGGGVTGELFF. CDR3 in DNA: TGCGCCAGCAGCTTGGGAGGGGGGGTCACCGGGGAGCTGTTTTTT.